This T cell receptor beta chain was sequenced for a study of T cell changes during pregnancy in multiple sclerosis. This CDR3 has 15 amino acids. TCRdb's copy holds only in-frame clones and misses some; the assay was immunoSEQ multiplex PCR. The data show some 60,000 clones, 90% to 95% seen once. The sequenced sample was CD4+ T cells from peripheral blood mononuclear cells, obtained before pregnancy. The TCR sequence derives from a female donor with multiple sclerosis, enrolled in a pregnancy study. The chain carries TRBV21-1 and TRBJ2-7; no DNA check was done on the table's D call, TRBD2. TRBV21-1 is recorded as a pseudogene. Here the CDR3 DNA reads TGTGCCAGCAGCCGTCCCCTCTTCTCTACCTACGAGCAGTACTTC. This codes for CASSRPLFSTYEQYF.